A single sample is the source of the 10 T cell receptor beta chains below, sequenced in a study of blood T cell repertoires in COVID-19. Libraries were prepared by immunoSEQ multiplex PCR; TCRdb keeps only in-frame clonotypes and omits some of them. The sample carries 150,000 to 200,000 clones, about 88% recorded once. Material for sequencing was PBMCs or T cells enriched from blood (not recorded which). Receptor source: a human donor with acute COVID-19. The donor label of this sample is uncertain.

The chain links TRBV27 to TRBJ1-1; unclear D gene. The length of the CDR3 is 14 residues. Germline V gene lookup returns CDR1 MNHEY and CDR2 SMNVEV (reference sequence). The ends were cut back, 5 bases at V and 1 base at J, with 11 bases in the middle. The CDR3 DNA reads TGTGCCAGCAGTGGGCCCGGGGAGAACACTGAAGCTTTCTTT. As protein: CASSGPGENTEAFF.

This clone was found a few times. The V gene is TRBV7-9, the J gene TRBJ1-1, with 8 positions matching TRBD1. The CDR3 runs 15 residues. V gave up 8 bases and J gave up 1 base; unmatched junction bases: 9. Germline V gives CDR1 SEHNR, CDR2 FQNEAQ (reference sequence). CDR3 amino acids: CASGMIQGGNTEAFF. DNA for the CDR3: TGTGCCAGCGGGATGATACAGGGGGGGAACACTGAAGCTTTCTTT.

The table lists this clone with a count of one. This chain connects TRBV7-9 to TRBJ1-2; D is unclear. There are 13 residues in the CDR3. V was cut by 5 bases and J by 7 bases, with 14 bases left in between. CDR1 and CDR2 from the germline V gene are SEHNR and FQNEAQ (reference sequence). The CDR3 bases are TGTGCCAGCAGCCTCCAACTAGAGCCTGGCTACACCTTC. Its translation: CASSLQLEPGYTF.

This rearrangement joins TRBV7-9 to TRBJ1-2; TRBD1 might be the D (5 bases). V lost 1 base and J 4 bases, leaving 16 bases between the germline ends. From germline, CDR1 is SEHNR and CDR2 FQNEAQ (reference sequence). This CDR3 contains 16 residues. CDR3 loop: CASSLVLGRGIYGYTF. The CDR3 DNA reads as TGTGCCAGCAGCTTAGTTTTGGGACGGGGGATCTATGGCTACACCTTC.

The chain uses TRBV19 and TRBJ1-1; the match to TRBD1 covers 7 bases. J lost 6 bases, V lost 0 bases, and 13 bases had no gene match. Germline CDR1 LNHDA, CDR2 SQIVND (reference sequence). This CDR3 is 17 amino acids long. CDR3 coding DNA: TGTGCCAGTAGTATAGATTGGACCCTTACGGGGACAGCTGAAGCTTTCTTT. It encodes CASSIDWTLTGTAEAFF.

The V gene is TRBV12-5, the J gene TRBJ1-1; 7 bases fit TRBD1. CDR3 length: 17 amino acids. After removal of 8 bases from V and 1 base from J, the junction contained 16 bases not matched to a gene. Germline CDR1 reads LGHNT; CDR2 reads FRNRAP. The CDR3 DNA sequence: TGTGCTAGTCATACCCCGGAGGGGGCAACGTGGAACACTGAAGCTTTCTTT. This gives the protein CASHTPEGATWNTEAFF.

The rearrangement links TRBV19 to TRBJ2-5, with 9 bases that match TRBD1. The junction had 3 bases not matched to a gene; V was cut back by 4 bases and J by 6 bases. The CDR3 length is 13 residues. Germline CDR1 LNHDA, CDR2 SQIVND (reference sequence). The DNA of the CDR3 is TGTGCCAGTAGTACCGACAGGGGGAAGACCCAGTACTTC. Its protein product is CASSTDRGKTQYF.

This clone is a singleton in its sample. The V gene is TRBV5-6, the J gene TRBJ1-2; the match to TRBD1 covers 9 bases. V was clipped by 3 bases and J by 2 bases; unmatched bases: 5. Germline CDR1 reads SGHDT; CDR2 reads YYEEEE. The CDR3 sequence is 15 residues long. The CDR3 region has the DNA TGTGCCAGCAGCTGGTGGACAGGGGCCAACTATGGCTACACCTTC. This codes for CASSWWTGANYGYTF. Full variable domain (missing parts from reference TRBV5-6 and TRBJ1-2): DAGVTQSPTHLIKTRGQQVTLRCSPKSGHDTVSWYQQALGQGPQFIFQYYEEEERQRGNFPDRFSGHQFPNYSSELNVNALLLGDSALYLCASSWWTGANYGYTFGSGTRLTVV.

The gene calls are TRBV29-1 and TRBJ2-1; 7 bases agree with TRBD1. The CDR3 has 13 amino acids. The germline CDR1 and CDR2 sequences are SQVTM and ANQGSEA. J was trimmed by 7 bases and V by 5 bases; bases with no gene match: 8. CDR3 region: CSVQGGADNEQFF. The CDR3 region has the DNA TGCAGCGTTCAAGGGGGCGCCGATAATGAGCAGTTCTTC.

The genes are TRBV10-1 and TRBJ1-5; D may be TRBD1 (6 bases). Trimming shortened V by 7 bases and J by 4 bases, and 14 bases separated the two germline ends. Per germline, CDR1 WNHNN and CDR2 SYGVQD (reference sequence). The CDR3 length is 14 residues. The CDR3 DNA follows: TGCGCCAGCATTCCTGACAGGCCTAATCAGCCCCAGCATTTT. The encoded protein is CASIPDRPNQPQHF.